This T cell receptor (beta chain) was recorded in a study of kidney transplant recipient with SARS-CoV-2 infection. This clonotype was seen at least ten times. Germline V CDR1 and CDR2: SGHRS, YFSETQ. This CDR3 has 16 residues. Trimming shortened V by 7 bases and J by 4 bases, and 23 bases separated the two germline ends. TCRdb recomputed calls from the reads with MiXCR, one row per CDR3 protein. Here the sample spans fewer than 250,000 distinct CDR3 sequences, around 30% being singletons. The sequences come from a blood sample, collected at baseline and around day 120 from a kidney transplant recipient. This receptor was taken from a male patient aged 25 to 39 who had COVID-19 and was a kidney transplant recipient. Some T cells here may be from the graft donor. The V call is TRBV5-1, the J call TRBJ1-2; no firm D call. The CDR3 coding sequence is TGCGCCAGCTCTAGTCTATCGGTTCGAAAGACCTATGGCTACACCTTC. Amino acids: CASSSLSVRKTYGYTF.